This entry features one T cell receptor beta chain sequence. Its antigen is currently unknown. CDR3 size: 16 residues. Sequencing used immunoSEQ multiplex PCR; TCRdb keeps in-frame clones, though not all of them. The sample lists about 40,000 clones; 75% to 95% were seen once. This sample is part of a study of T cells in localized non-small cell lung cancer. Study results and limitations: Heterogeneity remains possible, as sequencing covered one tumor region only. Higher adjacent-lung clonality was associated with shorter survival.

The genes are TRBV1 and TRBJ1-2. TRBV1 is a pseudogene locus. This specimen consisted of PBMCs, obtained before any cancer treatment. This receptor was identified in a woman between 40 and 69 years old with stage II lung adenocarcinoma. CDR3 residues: CTSSQAPGGGNYGYTF. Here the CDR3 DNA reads TGCACCAGCAGCCAGGCCCCCGGGGGGGGAAACTATGGCTACACCTTC.